This is a list of T cell receptor beta chains from one sample in a study of blood T cell repertoires in COVID-19. TCRdb keeps only in-frame clones here, not all; method: immunoSEQ multiplex PCR. The repertoire holds 100,000 or so clones, 91% seen once, with 2% to 2.5% in the top ten. Sequenced sample: peripheral blood. Receptors were obtained from a man between 50 and 59 years old with active COVID-19. Each CDR3 is given with its conserved first and last residue. D genes are given only for firm matches. Clone size is shown for a subset of rows, as once, few, many or a class of expanded clone.

DNA	CDR3	V	J	D	size
TGCGCCAGCAGCTTGGGACAGGCCAGTGGCTACACCTTC	CASSLGQASGYTF	TRBV5-1	TRBJ1-2	NA	NA
TGTGCCAGCAGCTTAGGGCAGGGTTCGAACACCGGGGAGCTGTTTTTT	CASSLGQGSNTGELFF	TRBV11-3	TRBJ2-2	NA	NA
TGTGCCAGCAGCCCCGACAGGGGATTGAACTACGAGCAGTACTTC	CASSPDRGLNYEQYF	TRBV5-4	TRBJ2-7	TRBD1	once
TGCGCCAGCAGTGAGACGCGGACAGGGAATGGCTACACCTTC	CASSETRTGNGYTF	TRBV10-1	TRBJ1-2	TRBD1	NA
TGTGCCAGCAGCGTCTCAGGGACAGGGGGCGGTGGCTACACCTTC	CASSVSGTGGGGYTF	TRBV7-9	TRBJ1-2	TRBD1	NA
TGTGCCAGCTACACTAGCGGAAGTGCTTACAATGAGCAGTTCTTC	CASYTSGSAYNEQFF	TRBV11-2	TRBJ2-1	TRBD2	NA
TGTGCCAGCAGTTACCGACCCGGGACATACTATGGCTACACCTTC	CASSYRPGTYYGYTF	TRBV6-5	TRBJ1-2	NA	NA
TGTGCCACCAGTGATTTGCCCCGGGATAGCGGGAGAACAGATACGCAGTATTTT	CATSDLPRDSGRTDTQYF	TRBV24-1	TRBJ2-3	TRBD2	NA
TGTGCCAGCAGCCTAGGGACTAGCGGGAGCAACATTCAGTACTTC	CASSLGTSGSNIQYF	TRBV11-3	TRBJ2-4	TRBD2	NA
TGTGCCAGCAGCTACCAGACAGGGGGCGCAGATGAGACCCAGTACTTC	CASSYQTGGADETQYF	TRBV7-9	TRBJ2-5	TRBD1	NA
TGTGCCAGCAGTTACGTGAAAGAGGGCGGCTACACCTTC	CASSYVKEGGYTF	TRBV6-6	TRBJ1-2	NA	once
TGTGCCAGCAGCTCTGATGGGGGGTACAATGAGCAGTTCTTC	CASSSDGGYNEQFF	TRBV27	TRBJ2-1	NA	NA
TGTGCCAGCAGCCCTAGCGGGAGGGCCTCGTATAATGAGCAGTTCTTC	CASSPSGRASYNEQFF	TRBV5-4	TRBJ2-1	TRBD2	NA
TGTGCCAGCAGCCTACTTACAGGTTCAAGGGATGAGCAGTTCTTC	CASSLLTGSRDEQFF	TRBV5-6	TRBJ2-1	NA	NA
TGTGCCAGCAGCTCCGGGACTAGCAGCTACGAGCAGTACTTC	CASSSGTSSYEQYF	TRBV13	TRBJ2-7	TRBD2	NA
TGTGCCAGCAGTGAATGGAGGGCAGAACCCTACAATGAGCAGTTCTTC	CASSEWRAEPYNEQFF	TRBV6-1	TRBJ2-1	NA	NA
TGTGCCAGCAGCTTCATGGGCGGGGGCAATCAGCCCCAGCATTTT	CASSFMGGGNQPQHF	TRBV7-9	TRBJ1-5	NA	NA
TGTGCCAGCTCACCCTCCGCGGGATACGAGCAGTACTTC	CASSPSAGYEQYF	TRBV18	TRBJ2-7	NA	NA
TGCGCCAGCAGCTTGGTGACTAGCCCCAATGAGCAGTTCTTC	CASSLVTSPNEQFF	TRBV5-1	TRBJ2-1	TRBD2	NA
TGCGCCAGCAGCCCAGGACAGGGAATGGGGTATGGCTACACCTTC	CASSPGQGMGYGYTF	TRBV5-1	TRBJ1-2	TRBD1	NA
TGTGCCAGCAGCTTAGGGCCTGCCGGGGAGCTGTTTTTT	CASSLGPAGELFF	TRBV11-2	TRBJ2-2	NA	NA
TGTGCCAGCAGCGCGGGGGGATCCAAGCATGAGCAGTTCTTC	CASSAGGSKHEQFF	TRBV6-5	TRBJ2-1	TRBD2	NA
TGTGCCAGCAGTCCCCCCGGGGGGCCCCAGCATTTT	CASSPPGGPQHF	TRBV12-3/TRBV12-4	TRBJ1-5	NA	once